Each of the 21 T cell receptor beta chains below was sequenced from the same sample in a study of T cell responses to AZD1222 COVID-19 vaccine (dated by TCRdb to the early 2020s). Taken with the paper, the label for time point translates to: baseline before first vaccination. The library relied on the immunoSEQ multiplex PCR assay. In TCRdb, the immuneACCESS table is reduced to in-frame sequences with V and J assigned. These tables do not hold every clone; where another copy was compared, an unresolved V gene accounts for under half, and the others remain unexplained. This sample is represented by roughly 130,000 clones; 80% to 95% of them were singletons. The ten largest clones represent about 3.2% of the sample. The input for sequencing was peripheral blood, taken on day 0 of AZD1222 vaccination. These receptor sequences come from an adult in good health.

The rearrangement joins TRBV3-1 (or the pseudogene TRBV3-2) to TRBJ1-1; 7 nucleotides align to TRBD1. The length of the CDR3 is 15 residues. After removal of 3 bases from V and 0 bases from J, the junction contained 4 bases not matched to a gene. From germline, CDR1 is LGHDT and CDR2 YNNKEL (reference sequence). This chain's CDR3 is CASSHGQVLNTEAFF. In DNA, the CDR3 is TGTGCCAGCAGCCACGGACAGGTCCTGAACACTGAAGCTTTCTTT.

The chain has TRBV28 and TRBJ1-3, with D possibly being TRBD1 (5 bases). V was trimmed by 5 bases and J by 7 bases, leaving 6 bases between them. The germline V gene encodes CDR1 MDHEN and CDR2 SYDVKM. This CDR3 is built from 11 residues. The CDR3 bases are TGTGCCAGCAGTCCAGGGAACACCATATATTTT. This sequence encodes CASSPGNTIYF.

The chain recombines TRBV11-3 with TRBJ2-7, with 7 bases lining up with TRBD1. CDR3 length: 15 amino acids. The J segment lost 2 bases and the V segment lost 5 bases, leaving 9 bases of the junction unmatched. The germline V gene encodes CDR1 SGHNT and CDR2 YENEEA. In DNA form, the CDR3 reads TGTGCCAGCAGCGCTTGGACAGGCCAGACCTACGAGCAGTACTTC. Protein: CASSAWTGQTYEQYF.

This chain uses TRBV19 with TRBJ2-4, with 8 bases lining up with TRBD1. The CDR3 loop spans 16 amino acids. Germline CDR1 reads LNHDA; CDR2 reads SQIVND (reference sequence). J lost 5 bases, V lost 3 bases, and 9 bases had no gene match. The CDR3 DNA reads TGTGCCAGTAGTATGGGGTTGACAGGGGCCCAAAACATTCAGTACTTC. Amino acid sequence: CASSMGLTGAQNIQYF.

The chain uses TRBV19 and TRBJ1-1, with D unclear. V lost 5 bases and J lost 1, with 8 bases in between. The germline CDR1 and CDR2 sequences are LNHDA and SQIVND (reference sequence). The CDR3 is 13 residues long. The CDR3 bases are TGTGCCAGTAGTGACACACAGAACACTGAAGCTTTCTTT. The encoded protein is CASSDTQNTEAFF.

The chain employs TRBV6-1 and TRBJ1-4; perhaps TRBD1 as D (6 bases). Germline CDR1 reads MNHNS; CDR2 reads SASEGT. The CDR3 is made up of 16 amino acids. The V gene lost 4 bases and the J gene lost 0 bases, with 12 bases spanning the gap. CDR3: CASSGGSGATNEKLFF. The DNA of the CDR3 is TGTGCCAGCAGTGGGGGATCAGGGGCAACTAATGAAAAACTGTTTTTT.

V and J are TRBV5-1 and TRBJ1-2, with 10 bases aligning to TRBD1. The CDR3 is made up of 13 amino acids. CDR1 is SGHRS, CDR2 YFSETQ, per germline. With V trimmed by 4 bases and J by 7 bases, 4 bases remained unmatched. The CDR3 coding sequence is TGCGCCAGCAGCCTGGGACAGGGGAGTGGCTACACCTTC. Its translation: CASSLGQGSGYTF.

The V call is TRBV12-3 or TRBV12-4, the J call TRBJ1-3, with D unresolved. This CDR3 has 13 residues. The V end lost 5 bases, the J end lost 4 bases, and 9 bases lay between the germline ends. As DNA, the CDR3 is TGTGCCAGCAGTCCCATTCCCGGAAACACCATATATTTT. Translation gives CASSPIPGNTIYF.

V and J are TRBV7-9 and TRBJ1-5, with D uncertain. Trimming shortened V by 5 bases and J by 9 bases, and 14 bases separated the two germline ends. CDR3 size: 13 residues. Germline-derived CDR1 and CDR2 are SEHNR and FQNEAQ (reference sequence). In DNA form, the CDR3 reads TGTGCCAGCAGCCTGAATGAGGTTGCGCCCCAGCATTTT. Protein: CASSLNEVAPQHF.

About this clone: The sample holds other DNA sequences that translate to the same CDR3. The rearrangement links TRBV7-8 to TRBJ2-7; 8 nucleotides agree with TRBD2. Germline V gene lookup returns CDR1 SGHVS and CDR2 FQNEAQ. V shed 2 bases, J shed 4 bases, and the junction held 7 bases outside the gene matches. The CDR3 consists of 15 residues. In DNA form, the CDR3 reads TGTGCCAGCAGCTTATCAGCGGGAGTGGGGTACGAGCAGTACTTC. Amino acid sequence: CASSLSAGVGYEQYF. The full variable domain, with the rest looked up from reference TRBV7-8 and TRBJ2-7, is GAGVSQSPRYKVAKRGQDVALRCDPISGHVSLFWYQQALGQGPEFLTYFQNEAQLDKSGLPSDRFFAERPEGSVSTLKIQRTQQEDSAVYLCASSLSAGVGYEQYFGPGTRLTVT.

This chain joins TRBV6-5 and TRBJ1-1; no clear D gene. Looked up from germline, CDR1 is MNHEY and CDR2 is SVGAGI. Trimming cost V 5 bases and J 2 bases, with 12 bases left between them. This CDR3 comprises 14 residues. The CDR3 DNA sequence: TGTGCCAGCAGTCAACAGAGGCTAAACACTGAAGCTTTCTTT. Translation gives CASSQQRLNTEAFF.

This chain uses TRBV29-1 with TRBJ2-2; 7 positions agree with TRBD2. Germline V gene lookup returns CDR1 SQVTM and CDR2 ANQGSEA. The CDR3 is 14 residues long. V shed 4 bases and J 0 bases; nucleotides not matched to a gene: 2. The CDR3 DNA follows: TGCAGCGTTGGGGCGGGAGCGAACACCGGGGAGCTGTTTTTT. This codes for CSVGAGANTGELFF.

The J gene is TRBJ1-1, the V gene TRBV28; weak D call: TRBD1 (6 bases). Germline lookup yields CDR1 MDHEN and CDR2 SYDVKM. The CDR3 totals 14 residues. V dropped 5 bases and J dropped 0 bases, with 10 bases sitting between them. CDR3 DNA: TGTGCCAGCAGTCCAGGGGACCTGAACACTGAAGCTTTCTTT. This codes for CASSPGDLNTEAFF.

In DNA, the CDR3 is TGTGCCAGCAGGACCGGGACAGGGGTTATATACGAGCAGTACTTC. Amino acid sequence: CASRTGTGVIYEQYF. The genes are TRBV7-9 and TRBJ2-7; 10 bases line up with TRBD1. The CDR3 spans 15 residues. Germline trimming cut 6 bases from V and 4 bases from J; bases unmatched to any gene: 9. Per the germline V gene, CDR1 is SEHNR and CDR2 is FQNEAQ (reference sequence).

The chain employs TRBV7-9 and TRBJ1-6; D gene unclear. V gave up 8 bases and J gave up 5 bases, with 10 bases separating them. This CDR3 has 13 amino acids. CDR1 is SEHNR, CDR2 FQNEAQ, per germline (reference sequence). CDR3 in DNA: TGTGCCAGCGAGGGCGAAGATAATTCACCCCTCCACTTT. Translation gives CASEGEDNSPLHF.

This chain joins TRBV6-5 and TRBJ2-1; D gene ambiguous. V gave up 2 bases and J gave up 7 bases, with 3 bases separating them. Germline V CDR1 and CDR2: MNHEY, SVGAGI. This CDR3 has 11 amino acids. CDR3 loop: CASSYSNEQFF. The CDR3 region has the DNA TGTGCCAGCAGTTACAGTAATGAGCAGTTCTTC.

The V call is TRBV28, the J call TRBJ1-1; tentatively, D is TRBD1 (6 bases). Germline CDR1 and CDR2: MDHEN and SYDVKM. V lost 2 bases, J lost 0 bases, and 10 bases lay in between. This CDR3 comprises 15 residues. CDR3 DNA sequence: TGTGCCAGCAGTTTACCTGACAGGCTGAACACTGAAGCTTTCTTT. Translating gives CASSLPDRLNTEAFF.

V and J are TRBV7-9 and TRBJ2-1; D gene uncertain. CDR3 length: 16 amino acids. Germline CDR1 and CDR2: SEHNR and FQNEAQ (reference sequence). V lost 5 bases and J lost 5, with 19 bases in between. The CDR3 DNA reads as TGTGCCAGCAGCCCGCCCCGGGCCTCAGCAAACAATGAGCAGTTCTTC. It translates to CASSPPRASANNEQFF.

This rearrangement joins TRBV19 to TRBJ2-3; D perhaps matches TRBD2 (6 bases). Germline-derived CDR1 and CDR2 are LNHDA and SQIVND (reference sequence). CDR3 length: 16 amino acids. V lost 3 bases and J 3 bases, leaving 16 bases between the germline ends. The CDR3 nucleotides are TGTGCCAGTAGTATGAGGCAGGGTGGAGGGACAGATACGCAGTATTTT. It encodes CASSMRQGGGTDTQYF.

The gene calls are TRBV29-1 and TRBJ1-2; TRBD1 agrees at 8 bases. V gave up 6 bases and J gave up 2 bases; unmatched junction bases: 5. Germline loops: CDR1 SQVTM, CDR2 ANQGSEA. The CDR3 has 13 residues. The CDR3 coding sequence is TGCAGCGTCGGGACAGGTCGGAACTATGGCTACACCTTC. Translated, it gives CSVGTGRNYGYTF.

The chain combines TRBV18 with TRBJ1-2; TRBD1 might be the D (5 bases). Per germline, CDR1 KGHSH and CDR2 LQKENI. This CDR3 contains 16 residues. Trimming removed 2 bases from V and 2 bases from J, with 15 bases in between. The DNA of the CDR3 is TGTGCCAGCTCACCAGAGGGGACCCTAAAAAACTATGGCTACACCTTC. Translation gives CASSPEGTLKNYGYTF.